This TCR beta chain was sequenced during a study of T-cell memory formation after mild COVID-19. For the study at large: TCR clusters were mostly donor specific.

Researchers used 5'RACE with constant-segment primers to make TCR alpha and TCR beta cDNA libraries that carry sample barcodes and UMIs. Each CDR3 protein is one row after TCRdb ran MiXCR on the 5' RACE reads. The table shows about 500,000 distinct CDR3 sequences, with roughly 21% occurring only once. Turning to this clonotype: No antigen is known for it.

Study-level findings and limits: Within pre-infection memory, some responding clones were found, suggesting cross-reactive memory joined. Contracting CD4+ clones sat mainly in CM and EM; CD8+ in EMRA.

Trimming removed 7 bases at V and 6 bases at J, with 18 bases between. Germline-derived CDR1 and CDR2 are MNHNS and SASEGT. The CDR3 sequence is 14 residues long. V and J are TRBV6-1 and TRBJ1-1; D is ambiguous. This receptor was taken from an adult woman who had mild COVID-19 (a few samples of this study predate the infection). Cell type and time point are not known. Source material: PBMCs or a T cell subset sorted from them (not recorded which). Written as DNA, the CDR3 is TGTGCCAGCACCTCAGGTCGGCTGATGGCTGAAGCTTTCTTT. Its protein is CASTSGRLMAEAFF.